The clone carrying this TCR beta chain was picked up a small number of times. Losses at the gene ends were 6 bases for V and 8 bases for J; bases not matched to a gene: 0. The CDR3 covers 11 residues. The source of the sample is a study of blood T cell repertoires in COVID-19. Produced via immunoSEQ multiplex PCR; TCRdb's table is partial and in-frame only. Among 250,000 or so clones listed, 75% to 90% were seen once. V is TRBV12-3 or TRBV12-4 and J is TRBJ2-3; 9 bases align to TRBD1. The sample consisted of peripheral blood. The receptor's source is a woman between 40 and 50 years old who had recovered from COVID-19. CDR3 region: CASRGQGTQYF. CDR3 sequence (DNA): TGTGCCAGCAGGGGACAGGGTACGCAGTATTTT.